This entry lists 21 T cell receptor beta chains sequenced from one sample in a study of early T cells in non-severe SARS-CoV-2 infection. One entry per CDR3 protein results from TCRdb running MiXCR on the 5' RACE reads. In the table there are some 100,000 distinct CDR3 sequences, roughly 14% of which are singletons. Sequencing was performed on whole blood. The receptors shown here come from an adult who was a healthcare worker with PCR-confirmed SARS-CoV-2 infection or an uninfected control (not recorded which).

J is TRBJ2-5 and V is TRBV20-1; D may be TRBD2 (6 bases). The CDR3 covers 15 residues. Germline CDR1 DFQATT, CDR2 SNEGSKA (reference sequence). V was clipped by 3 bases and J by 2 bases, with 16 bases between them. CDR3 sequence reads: CSARTPGLYQETQYF. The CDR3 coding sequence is TGCAGTGCTAGGACACCGGGACTGTATCAAGAGACCCAGTACTTC.

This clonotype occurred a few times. The CDR3 sequence: CASSREWEYGYTF. For the CDR3, the DNA is TGTGCCAGTAGTAGGGAATGGGAATATGGCTACACCTTC. The chain uses TRBV19 and TRBJ1-2, with no clear D. Trimming took 4 bases from V and 5 from J, leaving 11 bases between them. The length of the CDR3 is 13 residues. Germline lookup yields CDR1 LNHDA and CDR2 SQIVND (reference sequence).

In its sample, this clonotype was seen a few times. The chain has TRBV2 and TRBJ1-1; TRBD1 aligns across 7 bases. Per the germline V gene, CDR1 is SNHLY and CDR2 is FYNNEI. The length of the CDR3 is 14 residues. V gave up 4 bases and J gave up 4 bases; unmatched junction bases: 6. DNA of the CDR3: TGTGCCAGCAGTGCCAACAGGGGAGGCACTGAAGCTTTCTTT. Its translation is CASSANRGGTEAFF.

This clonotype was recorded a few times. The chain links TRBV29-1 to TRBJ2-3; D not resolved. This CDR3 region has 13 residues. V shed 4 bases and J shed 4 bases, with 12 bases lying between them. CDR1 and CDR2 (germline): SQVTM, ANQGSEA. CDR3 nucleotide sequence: TGCAGCGTTGTGGAGCGTCAACCAGATACGCAGTATTTT. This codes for CSVVERQPDTQYF.

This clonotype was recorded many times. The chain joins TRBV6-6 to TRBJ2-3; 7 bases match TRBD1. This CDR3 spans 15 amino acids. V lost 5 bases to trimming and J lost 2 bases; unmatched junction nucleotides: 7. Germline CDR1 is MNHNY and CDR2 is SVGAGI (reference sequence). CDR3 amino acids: CASSPLDRNTDTQYF. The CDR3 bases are TGTGCCAGCAGTCCCCTGGACAGGAACACAGATACGCAGTATTTT.

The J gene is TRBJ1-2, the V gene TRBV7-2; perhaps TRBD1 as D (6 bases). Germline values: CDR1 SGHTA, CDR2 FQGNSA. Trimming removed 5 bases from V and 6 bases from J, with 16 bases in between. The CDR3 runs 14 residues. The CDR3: CASSPRGGGHGYTF. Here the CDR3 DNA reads TGTGCCAGCAGCCCCCGCGGAGGGGGTCATGGCTACACCTTC.

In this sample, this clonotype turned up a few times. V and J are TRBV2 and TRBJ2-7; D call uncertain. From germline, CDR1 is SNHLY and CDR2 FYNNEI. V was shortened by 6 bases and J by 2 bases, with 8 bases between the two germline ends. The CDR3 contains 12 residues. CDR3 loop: CASRGNPYEQYV. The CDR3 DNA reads TGTGCCAGCAGAGGGAATCCCTACGAGCAGTACGTC.

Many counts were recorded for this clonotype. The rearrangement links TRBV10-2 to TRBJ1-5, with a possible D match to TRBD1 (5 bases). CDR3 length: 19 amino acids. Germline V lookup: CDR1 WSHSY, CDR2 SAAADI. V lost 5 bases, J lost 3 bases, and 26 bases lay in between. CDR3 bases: TGCGCCAGCAGTAAGATGCCGGGACGCCAAGGGCGAAACAATCAGCCCCAGCATTTT. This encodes CASSKMPGRQGRNNQPQHF.

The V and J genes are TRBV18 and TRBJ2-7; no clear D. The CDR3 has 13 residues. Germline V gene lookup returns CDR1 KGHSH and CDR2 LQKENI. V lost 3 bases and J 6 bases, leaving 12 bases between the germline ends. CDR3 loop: CASSPELMAEQYV. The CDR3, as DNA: TGTGCCAGCTCACCGGAGCTTATGGCCGAGCAGTACGTC.

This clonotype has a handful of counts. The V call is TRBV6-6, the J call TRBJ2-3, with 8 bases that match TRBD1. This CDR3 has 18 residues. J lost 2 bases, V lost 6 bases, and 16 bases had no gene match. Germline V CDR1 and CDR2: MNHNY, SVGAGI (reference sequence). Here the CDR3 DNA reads TGTGCCAGCAGCCCGACCCTCGCGCGGACAGGGAACACAGATACGCAGTATTTT. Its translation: CASSPTLARTGNTDTQYF.

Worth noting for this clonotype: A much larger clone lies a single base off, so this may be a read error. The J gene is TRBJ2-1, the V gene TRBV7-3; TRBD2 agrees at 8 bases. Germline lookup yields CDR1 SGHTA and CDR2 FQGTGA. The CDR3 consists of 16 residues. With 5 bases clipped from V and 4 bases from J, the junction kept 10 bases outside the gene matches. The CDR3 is CASSPTGLVGYNEQFF. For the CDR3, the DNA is TGTGCCAGCAGCCCTACGGGACTAGTGGGATACAATGAGCAGTTCTTC.

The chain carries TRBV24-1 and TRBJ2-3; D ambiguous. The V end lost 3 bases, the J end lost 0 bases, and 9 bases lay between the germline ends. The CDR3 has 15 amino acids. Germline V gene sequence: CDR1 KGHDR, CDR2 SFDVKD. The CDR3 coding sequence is TGTGCCACCAGTGATGGCATCACTAGCACAGATACGCAGTATTTT. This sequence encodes CATSDGITSTDTQYF.

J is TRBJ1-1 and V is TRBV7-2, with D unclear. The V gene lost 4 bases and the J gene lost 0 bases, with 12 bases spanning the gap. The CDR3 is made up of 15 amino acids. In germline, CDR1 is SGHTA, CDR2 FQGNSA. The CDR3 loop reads CASSYKPGMNTEAFF. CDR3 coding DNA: TGTGCCAGCAGCTATAAGCCGGGAATGAACACTGAAGCTTTCTTT.

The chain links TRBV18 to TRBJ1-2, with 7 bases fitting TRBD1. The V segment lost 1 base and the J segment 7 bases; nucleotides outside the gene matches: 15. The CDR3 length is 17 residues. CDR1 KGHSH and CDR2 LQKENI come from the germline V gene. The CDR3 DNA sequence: TGTGCCAGCTCACCACTTGGGGAGGGGGCCGAGAGCGTTGGCTACACCTTC. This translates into CASSPLGEGAESVGYTF.

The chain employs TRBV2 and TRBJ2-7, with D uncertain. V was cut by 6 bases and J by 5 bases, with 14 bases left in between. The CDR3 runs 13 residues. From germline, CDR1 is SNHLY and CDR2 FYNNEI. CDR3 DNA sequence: TGTGCCAGCAGCCATCGACGGGTCCACGAGCAGTACGTC. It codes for CASSHRRVHEQYV.

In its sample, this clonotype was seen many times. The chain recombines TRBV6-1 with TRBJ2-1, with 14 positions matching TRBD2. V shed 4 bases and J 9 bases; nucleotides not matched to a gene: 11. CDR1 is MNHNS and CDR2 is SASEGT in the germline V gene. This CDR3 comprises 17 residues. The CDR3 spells CASSVTRGLAGVIEQFF. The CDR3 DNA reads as TGTGCCAGCAGTGTCACCAGGGGACTAGCGGGGGTTATTGAGCAGTTCTTC.

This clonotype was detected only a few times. CDR3 DNA sequence: TGTGCCAGCAGCATTACAGTGAACACTGAAGCTTTCTTT. It yields the protein CASSITVNTEAFF. V gene TRBV7-3 combines with J gene TRBJ1-1; D call uncertain. Germline-derived CDR1 and CDR2 are SGHTA and FQGTGA. V was trimmed by 5 bases and J by 0 bases, leaving 7 bases between them. This CDR3 contains 13 residues.

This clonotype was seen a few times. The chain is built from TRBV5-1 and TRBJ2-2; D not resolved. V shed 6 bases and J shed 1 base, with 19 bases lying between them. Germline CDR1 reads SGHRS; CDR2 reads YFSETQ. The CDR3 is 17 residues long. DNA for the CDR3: TGCGCCAGCACCTTTCCCCCGGGCAGGTTGAACACCGGGGAGCTGTTTTTT. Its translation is CASTFPPGRLNTGELFF.

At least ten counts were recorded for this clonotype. The CDR3 reads CASASGNTEAFF. DNA of the CDR3: TGTGCCAGCGCTTCAGGGAACACTGAAGCTTTCTTT. This sequence joins TRBV6-1 and TRBJ1-1; D call uncertain. Germline CDR1 and CDR2: MNHNS and SASEGT. The ends were cut back, 8 bases at V and 1 base at J, with 8 bases in the middle. CDR3 length: 12 amino acids.

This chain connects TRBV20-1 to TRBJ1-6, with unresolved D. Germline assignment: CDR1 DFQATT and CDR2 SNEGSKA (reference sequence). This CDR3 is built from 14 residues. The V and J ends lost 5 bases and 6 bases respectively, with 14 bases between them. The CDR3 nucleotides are TGCAGTGCTCGGCCGGCGGGAATTAATTCACCCCTCCACTTT. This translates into CSARPAGINSPLHF.

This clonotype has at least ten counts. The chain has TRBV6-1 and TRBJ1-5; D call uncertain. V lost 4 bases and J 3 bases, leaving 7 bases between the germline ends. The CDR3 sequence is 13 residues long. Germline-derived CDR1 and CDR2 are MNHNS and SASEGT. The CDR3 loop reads CASSGQINQPQHF. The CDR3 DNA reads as TGTGCCAGCAGTGGGCAGATCAATCAGCCCCAGCATTTT.